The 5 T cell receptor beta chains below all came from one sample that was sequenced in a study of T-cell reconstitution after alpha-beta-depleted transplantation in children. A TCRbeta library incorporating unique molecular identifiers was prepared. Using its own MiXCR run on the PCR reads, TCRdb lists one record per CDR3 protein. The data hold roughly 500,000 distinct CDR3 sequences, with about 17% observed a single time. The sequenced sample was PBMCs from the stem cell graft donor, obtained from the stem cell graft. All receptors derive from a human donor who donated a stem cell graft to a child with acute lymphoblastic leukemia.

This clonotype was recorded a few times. The CDR3 region has the DNA TGTGCCAGCAGCTTAAGACTAGCGGGAGTAGAAAATGAGCAGTTCTTC. This sequence encodes CASSLRLAGVENEQFF. The chain is built from TRBV13 and TRBJ2-1, with 12 nucleotides matching TRBD2. V shed 2 bases and J 7 bases; nucleotides not matched to a gene: 6. Germline V gives CDR1 PRHDT, CDR2 FYEKMQ (reference sequence). The CDR3 has 16 residues. Supplemented by reference TRBV13 and TRBJ2-1, the full variable domain reads AAGVIQSPRHLIKEKRETATLKCYPIPRHDTVYWYQQGPGQDPQFLISFYEKMQSDKGSIPDRFSAQQFSDYHSELNMSSLELGDSALYFCASSLRLAGVENEQFFGPGTRLTVL.

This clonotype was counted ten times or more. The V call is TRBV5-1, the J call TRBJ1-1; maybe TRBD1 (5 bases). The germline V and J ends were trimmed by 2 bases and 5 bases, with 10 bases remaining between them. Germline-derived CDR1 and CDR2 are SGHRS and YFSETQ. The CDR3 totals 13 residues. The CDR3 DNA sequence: TGCGCCAGCAGCTTCCAACGACAGACTGAAGCTTTCTTT. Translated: CASSFQRQTEAFF.

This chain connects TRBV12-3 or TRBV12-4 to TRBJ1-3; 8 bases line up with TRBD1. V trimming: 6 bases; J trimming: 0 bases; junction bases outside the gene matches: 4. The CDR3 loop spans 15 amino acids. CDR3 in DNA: TGTGCCAGCAGCCGTGGGACAGGCTCTGGAAACACCATATATTTT. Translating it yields CASSRGTGSGNTIYF.

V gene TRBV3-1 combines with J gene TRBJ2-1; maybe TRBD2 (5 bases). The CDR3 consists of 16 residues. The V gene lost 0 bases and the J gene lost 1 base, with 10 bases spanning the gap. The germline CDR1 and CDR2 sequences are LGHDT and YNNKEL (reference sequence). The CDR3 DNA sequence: TGTGCCAGCAGCCAAGACCACTGGGAGTCCTACAATGAGCAGTTCTTC. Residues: CASSQDHWESYNEQFF.

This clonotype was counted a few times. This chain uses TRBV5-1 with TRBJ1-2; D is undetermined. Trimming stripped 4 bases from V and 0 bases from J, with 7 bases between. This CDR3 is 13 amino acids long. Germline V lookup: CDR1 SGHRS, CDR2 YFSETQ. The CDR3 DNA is TGCGCCAGCAGCGCCCCAGCTAACTATGGCTACACCTTC. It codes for CASSAPANYGYTF.